The clone carrying this T cell receptor beta chain showed up just a few times. The target antigen is unknown. The data belong to a study of shared clonotypes between healthy human individuals. Study-level points and caveats: Few donors restricted represented genetic and exposure-history diversity.

CDR1 is MNHNS and CDR2 is SASEGT in the germline V gene. This CDR3 has 15 residues. The authors distributed each subset's genomic DNA evenly over several immunoSEQ plates. In the original processing: Filtering differed since immunoSEQ provided only junctions, with no quality scores. Repertoires were generated with immunoSEQ multiplex PCR, while TCRdb's copy carries only in-frame clones and drops some. V, J and clone size are taken as reported in that table, and D and trimming were inferred from the DNA itself. In the table there are some 530,000 clones, about 84% of which are singletons. The TCR was taken from a woman aged 40 to 50 in good health. Some clones in this sample may be carry-over from other donors' samples. The chain recombines TRBV6-1 with TRBJ2-5, with a tentative D call TRBD1 (6 bases). The J call is in doubt because the DNA end fits TRBJ2-7 better. Sequencing was performed on PBMCs. CDR3 DNA sequence: TGTGCCAGCAGTGAAGCGGGGACACGCTCCTACGAGCAGTACTTC. The encoded protein is CASSEAGTRSYEQYF.